This T cell receptor (beta chain) was recorded in a study of vaccination effects on CD4 cells after COVID-19. Study at large: The second dose preceded post-vaccine samples by a median of 72 days.

On this clone: Its target is unknown.

V was pared by 3 bases and J by 1 base, with 6 bases between. The length of the CDR3 is 13 residues. Prior to sequencing, the ViraFEST assay stimulated PBMC with viral peptide pools, which expanded the antigen-specific CD4+ T cells. Following 10 days of culture, CD4+ T cells were isolated. Each person got two doses of an mRNA SARS-CoV-2 vaccine, BNT162b2 or mRNA-1273. All vaccine recipients tested negative for nucleocapsid antibodies and had never contracted SARS-CoV-2 infection. The researchers cultured fewer than 2.5 million PBMC per well with about 10 IU/ml IL-2 and 8.5 to 10 ug/ml peptides. Replacing half the medium with IL-2 medium was done on days 3 and 7. Clones were read by immunoSEQ multiplex PCR, and TCRdb kept only the in-frame ones, dropping some. This table has over 50,000 clones, 60% to 75% appearing once.

V usage is TRBV12-3 or TRBV12-4 and J usage is TRBJ2-5; D uncertain. The sample here was CD4+ T cells from PBMCs cultured with HCoV-229E spike peptides, taken after COVID-19 vaccination. The clonotype was recovered from a human donor who received a COVID-19 vaccine. The CDR3 loop reads CASSFHGQETQYF. DNA of the CDR3: TGTGCCAGCAGTTTTCACGGCCAAGAGACCCAGTACTTC.